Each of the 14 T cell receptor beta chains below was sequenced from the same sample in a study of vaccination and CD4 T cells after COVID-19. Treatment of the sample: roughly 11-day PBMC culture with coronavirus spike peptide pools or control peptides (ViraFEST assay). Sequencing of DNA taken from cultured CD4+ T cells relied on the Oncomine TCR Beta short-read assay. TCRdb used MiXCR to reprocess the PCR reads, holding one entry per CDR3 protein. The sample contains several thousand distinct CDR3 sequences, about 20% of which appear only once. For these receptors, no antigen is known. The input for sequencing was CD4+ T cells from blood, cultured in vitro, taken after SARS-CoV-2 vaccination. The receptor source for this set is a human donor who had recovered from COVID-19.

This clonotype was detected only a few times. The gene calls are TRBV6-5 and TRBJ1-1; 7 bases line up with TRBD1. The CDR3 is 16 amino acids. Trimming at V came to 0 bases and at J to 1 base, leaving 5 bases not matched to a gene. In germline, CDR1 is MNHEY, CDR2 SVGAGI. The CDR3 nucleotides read TGTGCCAGCAGTTACTCAGTAGGGGGCAGGAACACTGAAGCTTTCTTT. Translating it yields CASSYSVGGRNTEAFF.

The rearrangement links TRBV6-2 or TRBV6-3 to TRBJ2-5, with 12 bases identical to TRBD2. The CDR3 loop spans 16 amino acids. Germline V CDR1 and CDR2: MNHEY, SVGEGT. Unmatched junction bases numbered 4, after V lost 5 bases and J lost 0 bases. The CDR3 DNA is TGTGCCAGCAGTCGAGGACTAGCGGGATACCAAGAGACCCAGTACTTC. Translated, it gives CASSRGLAGYQETQYF.

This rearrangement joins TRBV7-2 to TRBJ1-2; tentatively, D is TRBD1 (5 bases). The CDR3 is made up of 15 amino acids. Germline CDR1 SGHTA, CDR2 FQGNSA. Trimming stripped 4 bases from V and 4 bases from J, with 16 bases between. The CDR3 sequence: CASSSSRGTLYGYTF. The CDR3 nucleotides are TGTGCCAGCAGCTCGAGTCGGGGGACGCTCTATGGCTACACCTTC.

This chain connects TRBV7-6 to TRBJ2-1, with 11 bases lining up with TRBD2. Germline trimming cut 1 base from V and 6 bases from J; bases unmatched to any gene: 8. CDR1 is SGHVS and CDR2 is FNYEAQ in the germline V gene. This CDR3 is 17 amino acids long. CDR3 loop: CASSLGVLAGVRNEQFF. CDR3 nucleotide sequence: TGTGCCAGCAGCTTAGGGGTACTAGCGGGAGTGCGCAATGAGCAGTTCTTC.

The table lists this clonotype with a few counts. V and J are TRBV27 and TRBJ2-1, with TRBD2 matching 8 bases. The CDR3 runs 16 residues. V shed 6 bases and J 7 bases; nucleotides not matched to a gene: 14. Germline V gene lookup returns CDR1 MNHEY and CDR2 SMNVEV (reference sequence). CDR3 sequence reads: CASSLLTGGIRNEQFF. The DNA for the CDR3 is TGTGCCAGCAGCCTACTTACGGGGGGGATACGGAATGAGCAGTTCTTC.

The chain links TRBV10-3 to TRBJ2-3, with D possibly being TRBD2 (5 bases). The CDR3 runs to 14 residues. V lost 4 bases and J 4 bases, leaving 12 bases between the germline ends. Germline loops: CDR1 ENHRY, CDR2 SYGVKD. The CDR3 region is CAISGYSAPDTQYF. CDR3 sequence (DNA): TGTGCCATCAGTGGGTATAGCGCTCCAGATACGCAGTATTTT.

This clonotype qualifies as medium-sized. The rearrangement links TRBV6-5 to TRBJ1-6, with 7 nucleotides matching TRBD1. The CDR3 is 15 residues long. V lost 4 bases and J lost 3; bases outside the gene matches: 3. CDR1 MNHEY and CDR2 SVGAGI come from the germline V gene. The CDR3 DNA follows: TGTGCCAGCAGTTTCCGACAGGGCTATAATTCACCCCTCCACTTT. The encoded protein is CASSFRQGYNSPLHF.

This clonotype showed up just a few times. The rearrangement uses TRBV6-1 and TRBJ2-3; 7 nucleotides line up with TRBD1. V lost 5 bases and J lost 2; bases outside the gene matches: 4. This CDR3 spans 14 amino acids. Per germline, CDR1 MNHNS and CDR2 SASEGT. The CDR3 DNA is TGTGCCAGCAGTACAGGGGATGTCACAGATACGCAGTATTTT. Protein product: CASSTGDVTDTQYF.

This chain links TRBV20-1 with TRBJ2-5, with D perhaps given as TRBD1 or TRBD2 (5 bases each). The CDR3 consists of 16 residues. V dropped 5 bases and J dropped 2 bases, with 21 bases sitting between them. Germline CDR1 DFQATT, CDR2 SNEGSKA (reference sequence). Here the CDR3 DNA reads TGCAGTGCTCTCCCCTGGAGGTCAGGGCGGCAAGAGACCCAGTACTTC. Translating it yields CSALPWRSGRQETQYF.

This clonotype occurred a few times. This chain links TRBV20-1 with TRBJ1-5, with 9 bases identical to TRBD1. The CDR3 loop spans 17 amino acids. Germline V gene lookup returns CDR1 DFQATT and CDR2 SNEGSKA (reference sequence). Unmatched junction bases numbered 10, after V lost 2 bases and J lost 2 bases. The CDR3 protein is CSARIRGQGFGNQPQHF. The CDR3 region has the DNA TGCAGTGCTAGAATTCGGGGACAGGGTTTCGGCAATCAGCCCCAGCATTTT.

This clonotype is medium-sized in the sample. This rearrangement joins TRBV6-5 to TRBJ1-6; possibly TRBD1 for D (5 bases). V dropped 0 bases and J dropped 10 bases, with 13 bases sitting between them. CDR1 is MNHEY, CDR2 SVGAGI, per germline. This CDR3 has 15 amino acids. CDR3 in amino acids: CASSYSGDLGSPLHF. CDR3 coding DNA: TGTGCCAGCAGTTACTCAGGGGATCTCGGCTCACCCCTCCACTTT.

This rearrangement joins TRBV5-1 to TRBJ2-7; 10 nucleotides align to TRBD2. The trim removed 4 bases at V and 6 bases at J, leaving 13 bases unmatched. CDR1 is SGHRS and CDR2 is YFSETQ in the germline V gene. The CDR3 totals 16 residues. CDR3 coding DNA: TGCGCCAGCAGCGGAAGAGCGGGAGGGGGTCCAGGCGAGCAGTACTTC. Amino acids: CASSGRAGGGPGEQYF.

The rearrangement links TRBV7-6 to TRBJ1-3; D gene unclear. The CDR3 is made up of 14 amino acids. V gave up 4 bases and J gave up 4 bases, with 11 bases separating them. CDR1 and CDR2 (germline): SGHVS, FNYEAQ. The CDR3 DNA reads TGTGCCAGCAGCTCTTCAGGTTCGGGAAACACCATATATTTT. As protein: CASSSSGSGNTIYF. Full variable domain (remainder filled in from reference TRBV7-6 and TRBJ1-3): GAGVSQSPRYKVTKRGQDVALRCDPISGHVSLYWYRQALGQGPEFLTYFNYEAQQDKSGLPNDRFSAERPEGSISTLTIQRTEQRDSAMYRCASSSSGSGNTIYFGEGSWLTVV.

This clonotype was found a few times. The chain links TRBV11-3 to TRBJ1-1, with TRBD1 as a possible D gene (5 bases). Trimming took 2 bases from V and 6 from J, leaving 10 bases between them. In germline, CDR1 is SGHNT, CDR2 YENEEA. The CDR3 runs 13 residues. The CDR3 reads CASSLKGIAEAFF. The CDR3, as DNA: TGTGCCAGCAGCTTAAAGGGGATTGCTGAAGCTTTCTTT.